The rows below give T cell receptor beta chains drawn from one sample of a study of PD-L1 blockade in urothelial cancer. Sequencing was performed with immunoSEQ multiplex PCR; in TCRdb, only in-frame clones are kept and a portion is missing. The sample records around 110,000 clones, more than 85% being singletons. The sequencing used PBMCs, collected around atezolizumab (anti-PD-L1) treatment. These TCRs come from a man aged 55-75 years with urothelial cancer. CDR3s leave out the opening cysteine and the closing phenylalanine or tryptophan.

j_call v_call cdr3_aa
TRBJ1-3 TRBV6-1 ASSDGDGGPLSGNTIY
TRBJ1-1 TRBV4-2 ASSPRTGSDTEAF
TRBJ2-7 TRBV6-5 ASTTGPYEQY
TRBJ1-5 TRBV5-8 ASSLGQQFNQPQH
TRBJ1-2 TRBV27 ASYGYDGYT
TRBJ1-4 TRBV19 ARIIEGEEKLF
TRBJ2-7 TRBV2 ASRDRDLGHEQY
TRBJ1-5 TRBV5-5 ASSSGTGDNQPQH
TRBJ2-1 TRBV6-1 ASRLQGYNEQF
TRBJ2-1 TRBV4-2 ASSREHRGQWSEQF
TRBJ1-4 TRBV19 ASTWVGGEKLF
TRBJ2-5 TRBV2 ASSPPGVLQETQY
TRBJ2-7 TRBV5-8 ASSLIQVSYEQY
TRBJ2-6 TRBV30 AWSVSGTGANVLT
TRBJ2-5 TRBV7-9 ASTILAGVFETQY
TRBJ2-5 TRBV2 ASQQLAGGETQY
TRBJ1-1 TRBV28 ASSLIQGDTEAF
TRBJ2-3 TRBV7-9 ASSPRWRGETSDTQY
TRBJ2-7 TRBV4-1 ASSPPRGGLYEQY
TRBJ2-6 TRBV4-1 ASSQPTPGAPGANVLT
TRBJ2-7 TRBV30 AWSSDSYEQY
TRBJ2-7 TRBV7-2 ASSLAGLGMGYEQY
TRBJ2-1 TRBV7-2 ASSPIGLASNEQF
TRBJ2-5 TRBV28 ASRLQGAETQY
TRBJ1-1 TRBV7-9 ASRGQGRVGTEAF
. TRBV29-1 SVIDRDKLYEQY
TRBJ1-1 TRBV4-3 ASSQAGQGNTEAF
TRBJ1-3 TRBV27 ASRGDGIGNTIY
TRBJ2-5 TRBV5-6 ASSLEGITTQY
TRBJ2-3 TRBV7-3 ASSSQAGGTDTQY
TRBJ1-4 TRBV5-1 ASSASGTGGGEKLF
TRBJ2-7 TRBV28 ASSPPSGSYEQY
TRBJ1-5 TRBV7-8 ASSGDRGGQPQH
TRBJ2-1 TRBV10-3 AISRDFHEQF
TRBJ1-6 TRBV18 ASSTGTGVSPLH
TRBJ2-3 TRBV4-2 ASSPGTSGTDTQY
TRBJ1-5 TRBV5-1 ASSLFPNSNQPQH
TRBJ2-1 TRBV9 ASSVVSAGGPSDEQF
TRBJ1-5 TRBV2 ASSRTDSNQPQH
TRBJ1-1 TRBV6-6 ASRENRLMNTEAF
TRBJ2-3 TRBV9 ASSSWSSGTNTQY
TRBJ2-1 TRBV7-2 ASSLTSGREQF
TRBJ1-2 TRBV5-6 ASSLEGQGYGYT
TRBJ2-1 TRBV7-2 ASSLVFSGGLSYNEQF
TRBJ2-3 TRBV9 ASSVQPAGAADTQY
TRBJ2-1 TRBV28 ASSLELAQF
TRBJ2-5 TRBV13 ASSASRLAGGPGETQY
TRBJ1-6 TRBV7-9 ASSPRTGSNSPLH
TRBJ1-3 TRBV2 ASSGPFSGNTIY
TRBJ2-5 TRBV6-5 ASSYHAGLQETQY
TRBJ1-3 TRBV9 ASSPGSGLSGNTIY
TRBJ1-5 TRBV6-6 ASQLSNQPQH
TRBJ1-4 TRBV6-1 ASSVQGREGEKLF
TRBJ1-1 TRBV7-8 ASSLVAGLNTEAF
TRBJ1-5 TRBV28 ASSFNSNQPQH
TRBJ1-5 TRBV6-1 ASSEAVGGEGQPQH
TRBJ1-3 TRBV6-6 ASSLGTGISGNTIY
TRBJ1-5 TRBV19 ASSVQVHSNQPQH